The present T cell receptor beta chain was sequenced within a study of OX40 agonist ivuxolimab in advanced cancers. Study-level background: Ivuxolimab, which targeted the costimulatory receptor OX40 (CD134), was an agonistic, fully human IgG2 monoclonal antibody. Intravenous ivuxolimab was administered to patients every 2 weeks at six dose levels: 0.01, 0.1, 0.3, 1.5, 3 and 10 mg/kg. Of the approximately 53 patients in dose escalation, some 19 had hepatocellular carcinoma, about 15 had melanoma, 9 had renal cell carcinoma and 9 had head and neck cancer. In the dose-escalation cohort, 82.7% of patients were male, and the mean age was approximately 60 years with a range of about 20 to 79. Prior anti-PD-1, anti-PD-L1 or anti-CTLA-4 therapy was permitted, and checkpoint inhibitors had been received by under 50% of dose-escalation patients. Partial responses occurred in three dose-escalation patients, of whom one had hepatocellular carcinoma and two had cutaneous melanoma. The point of sequencing TCRbeta in the periphery was to test whether ivuxolimab changed TCR sequence diversity and drove clonal T-cell expansion. The paper reports the monotherapy dose-escalation portion (N = 52 patients) of the phase I ivuxolimab trial.

What the authors observed across the whole study: In partial responders in the 0.1-3.0 mg/kg groups, normalized peripheral clonal expansion was found to be among the lowest, especially among CD8+ T cells. At doses of 0.1 to 3.0 mg/kg, clonal expansion of both CD4+ and CD8+ blood T cells was observed from baseline to week 6. On average, CD8+ T cells showed more expanded clones than CD4+ T cells after ivuxolimab. Low levels of normalized T-cell clonal expansion were also shown by some nonresponding patients. Which antigens the clonally expanded peripheral T cells were specific for was not determined.

The count of this clone is one. Its antigen target is currently unknown. Per-base quality was not reported, and no clone a single base away is much larger than it. Genomic DNA was isolated from the sorted cells so that the TCRbeta CDR3 region could be sequenced. TCRbeta CDR3 regions were sequenced using the immunoSEQ Assay. TCRdb obtained this table from immuneACCESS and retained in-frame rearrangements with V and J assigned. These tables miss some clones; where compared with another copy, unresolved V genes account for less than half of the shortfall, and the remainder is unexplained. The sample contains under 100,000 clones, under 85% of them found a single time. The leading ten clones occupy around 0.49% of the sample. Patients with autoimmune disease history or receiving systemic immunosuppression were excluded from the trial. Peripheral blood for TCR sequencing was collected from all dose cohorts at baseline, on cycle 4 day 1, and on cycle 7 day 1. Samples were obtained from an open-label, multicenter, first-in-human phase I dose-escalation trial of ivuxolimab. Adults with locally advanced or metastatic head and neck squamous cell, hepatocellular, melanoma or renal cell carcinoma were enrolled in the trial. Before TCR sequencing, CD4+ T cells and CD8+ T cells from peripheral blood were sorted into separate populations.

Here the sequenced sample was CD4+ or CD8+ T cells sorted from blood, taken in a trial of the OX40 agonist ivuxolimab. The receptor was isolated from an adult with an advanced solid tumor such as melanoma, head and neck, liver or kidney cancer.

The CDR3 sequence is CASSLGLFSETQYF. The sequenced DNA is TGCGCCAGCAGCTTGGGACTGTTCAGTGAGACCCAGTACTTC. The receptor chain draws on TRBV5-1 and TRBJ2-5; the D gene is not confidently resolved. The germline V gene sets CDR1 to SGHRS and CDR2 to YFSETQ. The CDR3 measures 14 amino acids from cysteine to phenylalanine. CDR3 DNA only is kept here, 42 bases in frame from base 1. V drops 0 bases and J drops 5 bases, leaving 11 bases in between.